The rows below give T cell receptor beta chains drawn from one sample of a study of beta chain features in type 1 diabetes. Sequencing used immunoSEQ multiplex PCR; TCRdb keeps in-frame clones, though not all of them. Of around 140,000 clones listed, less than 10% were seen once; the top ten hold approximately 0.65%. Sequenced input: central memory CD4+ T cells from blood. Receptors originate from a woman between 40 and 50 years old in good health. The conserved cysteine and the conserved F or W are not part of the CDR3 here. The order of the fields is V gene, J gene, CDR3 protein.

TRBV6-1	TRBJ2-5	ASSNPPAGRETQY
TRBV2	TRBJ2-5	ASKAGAVDETQY
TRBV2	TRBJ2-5	ASSEGLAQETQY
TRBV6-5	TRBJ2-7	ASSYQAGGTYEQY
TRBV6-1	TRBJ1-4	ASSDGYRQTGEKLF
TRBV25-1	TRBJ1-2	ASKDRGYYGYT
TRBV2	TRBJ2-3	ASSTGGGIDTQY
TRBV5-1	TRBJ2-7	ASSLEQGAPFYEQY
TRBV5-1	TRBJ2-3	ASSPHSGGSTDTQY
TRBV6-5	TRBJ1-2	ASSSPGVWAT
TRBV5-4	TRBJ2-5	ASSLGRLAGINQETQY
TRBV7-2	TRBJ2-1	ASSNRGTYNEQF
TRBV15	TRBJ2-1	ATSRAAERGNEQF
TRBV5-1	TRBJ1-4	ASSPGDRGREKLF
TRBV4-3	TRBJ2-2	ASSQEARYTGELF
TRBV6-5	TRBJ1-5	ASSYRGRDQPQH
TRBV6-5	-	ASRASSYEQY
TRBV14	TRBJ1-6	ASGYRGGNSPLH
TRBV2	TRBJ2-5	ASKGEETQY
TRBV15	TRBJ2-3	ATSRAQGRGTDTQY
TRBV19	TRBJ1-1	ASSVGGIGTEAF
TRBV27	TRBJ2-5	ASSLIPTGVHRETQY
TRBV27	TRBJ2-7	ASRTGTANAYEQY
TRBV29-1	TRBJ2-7	SVSGQDGVRAEQY
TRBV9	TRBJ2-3	ASSLRPGTGADTQY
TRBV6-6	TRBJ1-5	ASSYSSRGLNQPQH
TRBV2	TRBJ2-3	ASSLGGRTDTQY
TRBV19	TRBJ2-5	ASSIGDGETQY
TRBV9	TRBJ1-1	ASSRGGNTEAF
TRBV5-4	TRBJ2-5	ASSDRGAETQY
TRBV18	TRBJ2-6	ASSPGRGAGANVLT
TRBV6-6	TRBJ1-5	ASSLGMGNSNQPQH
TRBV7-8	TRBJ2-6	ASSLVISGVSPGANVLT
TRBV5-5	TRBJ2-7	ASSDRDSAYEQY
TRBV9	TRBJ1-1	ASSGPTPRGTEAF
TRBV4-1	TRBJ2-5	ASGEGARETQY
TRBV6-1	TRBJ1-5	ASSGSQASNQPQH
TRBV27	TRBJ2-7	ASRGTASYEQY
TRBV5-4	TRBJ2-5	ASSIAGTSGETQY
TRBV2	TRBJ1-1	ASTYRREMNTEAF
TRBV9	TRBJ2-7	ASSSSDSYEQY
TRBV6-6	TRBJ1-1	ASNQTPGQGATEAF
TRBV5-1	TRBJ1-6	ASSWALNSPLH
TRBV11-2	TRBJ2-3	ASRPKTSGGHTDTQY
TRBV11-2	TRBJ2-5	ASSLSGGRETQY
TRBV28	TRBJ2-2	ASSSSGGSNTGELF
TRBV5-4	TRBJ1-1	ASSSTGGSTEAF
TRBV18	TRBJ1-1	ASSRTGIIDAF
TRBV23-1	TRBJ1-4	ASSQSNLSRDTEIRGMGEKLF
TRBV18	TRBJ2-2	ASSQLARGTGELF
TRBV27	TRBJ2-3	VFYTDTQY
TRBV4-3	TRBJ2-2	ASSQDTDRSTGELF
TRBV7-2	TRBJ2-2	ASSSYHGVNTGELF
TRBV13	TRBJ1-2	ASSLSAPLRGYT
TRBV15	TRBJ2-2	ASGNRGPSGELF
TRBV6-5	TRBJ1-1	ASRPYRENTEAF
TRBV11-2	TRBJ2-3	ASSLISGGRSDTQY